These 28 T cell receptor beta chains were all obtained from the same sample, sequenced in a study of metastatic and nonmetastatic thyroid tumors. TCRdb re-called the PCR reads via MiXCR. The top ten clones hold 25% to 35% of a sample with tens of thousands of clones, approximately 10% of them seen once. Among the patients, none had received any treatment before thyroid surgery. Sequencing was done on a sample of blood. These receptors were taken from a female donor with papillary thyroid cancer or a benign thyroid nodule (not recorded which). Some clones in this sample may be carry-over from other donors' samples.

This clone was seen repeatedly, ten times or more. The chain is built from TRBV9 and TRBJ2-7; TRBD2 matches at 10 bases. There are 15 residues in the CDR3. Per germline, CDR1 SGDLS and CDR2 YYNGEE. Trimming removed 2 bases from V and 5 bases from J; junction bases left unmatched: 7. CDR3 sequence reads: CASSVGGTSAHEQYF. The DNA for the CDR3 is TGTGCCAGCAGCGTGGGTGGGACTAGCGCGCACGAGCAGTACTTC.

This clone was detected many times. The CDR3 reads CASIVTPYGYTF. For the CDR3, the DNA is TGTGCCAGCATTGTCACCCCCTATGGCTACACCTTC. The chain employs TRBV28 and TRBJ1-2; D ambiguous. Trimming cost V 7 bases and J 4 bases, with 10 bases left between them. Germline V gene lookup returns CDR1 MDHEN and CDR2 SYDVKM. CDR3 length: 12 amino acids.

This clone turned up a few times. Since a much larger clone is just one base distant, this may be a read error. The sample holds other DNA sequences that translate to the same CDR3. V usage is TRBV13 and J usage is TRBJ2-2; tentatively, D is TRBD1 or TRBD2 (5 bases each). Germline CDR1 is PRHDT and CDR2 is FYEKMQ (reference sequence). CDR3 length: 15 amino acids. The CDR3 nucleotides read TGTGCCAGCAGCACCGGGACCGTGAACACCGGGGAGCTGTTTTTC. This gives the protein CASSTGTVNTGELFF.

This clone was recorded many times. This rearrangement joins TRBV4-2 to TRBJ1-1; 10 bases match TRBD1. V shed 4 bases and J 6 bases; nucleotides not matched to a gene: 5. Germline-derived CDR1 and CDR2 are LGHNA and YNFKEQ. There are 14 residues in the CDR3. CDR3 amino acids: CASSRDRGTPEAFF. The CDR3, as DNA: TGTGCCAGCAGCCGGGACAGGGGTACCCCTGAAGCTTTCTTT.

The chain links TRBV29-1 to TRBJ2-1; TRBD1 is a possible D gene (6 bases). Trimming cost V 7 bases and J 9 bases, with 19 bases left between them. The CDR3 covers 13 residues. Germline values: CDR1 SQVTM, CDR2 ANQGSEA. Here the CDR3 reads CSDLFQGHAEQFF. DNA for the CDR3: TGCAGCGATTTATTCCAGGGACACGCTGAGCAGTTCTTC.

In its sample, this clone was seen many times. The V gene is TRBV20-1, the J gene TRBJ2-7; 8 bases agree with TRBD2. V dropped 3 bases and J dropped 5; count of bases not matched to a gene: 15. CDR1 and CDR2 from the germline V gene are DFQATT and SNEGSKA (reference sequence). This CDR3 region has 16 residues. CDR3 sequence (DNA): TGCAGTGCTAGGGGGGTAGCTCGGGAGGGCCCCCACGAGCAGTACTTC. Translation gives CSARGVAREGPHEQYF.

There are many counts of this clone. The rearrangement joins TRBV11-2 to TRBJ1-1; 9 nucleotides align to TRBD1. CDR1 is SGHAT and CDR2 is FQNNGV in the germline V gene. This CDR3 is built from 17 residues. With V trimmed by 5 bases and J by 5 bases, 15 bases remained unmatched. This CDR3 is CASSRGQGTLVMTEAFF. The CDR3 DNA reads as TGTGCCAGCAGCCGCGGACAGGGGACTCTTGTTATGACTGAAGCTTTCTTT.

This clone was seen ten or more times. The rearrangement joins TRBV6-2 or TRBV6-3 to TRBJ2-6; 8 bases fit TRBD1. The CDR3 consists of 16 residues. The trim removed 6 bases at V and 0 bases at J, leaving 4 bases unmatched. Per the germline V gene, CDR1 is MNHEY and CDR2 is SVGEGT. The CDR3 coding sequence is TGTGCCAGCAGGGACAGGGCGAACTCTGGGGCCAACGTCCTGACTTTC. It encodes CASRDRANSGANVLTF.

This clone was found many times. This rearrangement joins TRBV6-2 or TRBV6-3 to TRBJ2-3; 8 nucleotides match TRBD2. In germline, CDR1 is MNHEY, CDR2 SVGEGT. J lost 3 bases, V lost 3 bases, and 5 bases had no gene match. The CDR3 covers 15 residues. CDR3 DNA sequence: TGTGCCAGCAGTTATACGGGGGGGGCGACAGATACGCAGTATTTT. This sequence encodes CASSYTGGATDTQYF.

Only a few counts were recorded for this clone. This chain joins TRBV11-2 and TRBJ2-7; no reliable D call. Germline V gene data show CDR1 as SGHAT and CDR2 as FQNNGV. Trimming took off 3 bases at V and 5 bases at J, with 5 bases between the two ends. The CDR3 is 11 residues long. The CDR3 nucleotides read TGTGCCAGCAGCTTTGTCCACGAGCAGTACTTC. Amino acid sequence: CASSFVHEQYF.

A few counts support this clone. Mismatch with germline at one junction end may stem from a read error. V is TRBV4-2 and J is TRBJ2-4, with D possibly matching TRBD1 (5 bases). Germline-derived CDR1 and CDR2 are LGHNA and YNFKEQ. The CDR3 extends over 16 amino acids. CDR3 in DNA: TGTGCCAGCAGCCACACAGACAGTCTCGCCAAAAACACTCAGTACTTC. Its protein is CASSHTDSLAKNTQYF.

This clone is medium-sized (0.01 to 0.1%) by share. This chain connects TRBV28 to TRBJ1-3; 8 bases line up with TRBD1. CDR1 and CDR2 from the germline V gene are MDHEN and SYDVKM. The J segment lost 1 base and the V segment lost 5 bases, leaving 4 bases of the junction unmatched. This CDR3 region has 15 residues. DNA of the CDR3: TGTGCCAGCAGTGATCAGGGGGCATCTGGAAACACCATATATTTT. Its protein product is CASSDQGASGNTIYF.

This clone was seen only a few times. It may be a read error: a sequence one base away is much more abundant. The chain couples TRBV29-1 to TRBJ2-7; weak D call: TRBD2 (6 bases). Trimming took off 2 bases at V and 3 bases at J, with 17 bases between the two ends. The CDR3 is 15 amino acids. Germline V CDR1 and CDR2: SQVTM, ANQGSEA. This CDR3 reads CSVENATIGSYEQYF. CDR3 nucleotide sequence: TGCAGCGTTGAAAATGCGACTATCGGGAGCTACGAGCAGTACTTC.

With respect to this clone: A much larger clone is a single base away; this may be a read error. The genes are TRBV20-1 and TRBJ1-1; no reliable D call. Trimming removed 1 base at V and 4 bases at J, with 13 bases between. The CDR3 sequence is 14 residues long. The germline CDR1 and CDR2 sequences are DFQATT and SNEGSKA (reference sequence). This CDR3 is CSARVIRGGTEAFF. CDR3 DNA sequence: TGCAGTGCTAGAGTAATACGGGGTGGCACTGAAGCTTTCTTT.

This clone is labeled medium-sized (0.01 to 0.1%). This chain links TRBV6-1 with TRBJ2-1; D not resolved. This CDR3 is built from 10 residues. The germline V gene encodes CDR1 MNHNS and CDR2 SASEGT. The CDR3 loop reads CATQTGEQFF. DNA of the CDR3: TGTGCGACACAGACCGGGGAGCAGTTCTTC.

This clone was found a few times. An end of the junction does not agree with germline; a read error may underlie this. The V gene is TRBV6-1, the J gene TRBJ1-5, with TRBD1 matching over 8 bases. Germline CDR1 MNHNS, CDR2 SASEGT. The CDR3 contains 17 residues. The CDR3: CASRPGQVPNSNQPQLF. CDR3 DNA: TGTGCCAGCAGACCGGGACAGGTACCTAATAGCAATCAGCCCCAGCTTTTT.

In its sample, this clone is medium-sized. This chain joins TRBV6-1 and TRBJ2-7; 7 bases agree with TRBD1. The trim removed 7 bases at V and 4 bases at J, leaving 7 bases unmatched. This CDR3 comprises 13 residues. Germline V lookup: CDR1 MNHNS, CDR2 SASEGT. CDR3 sequence: CASIRTGEYEQYF. In nucleotides, the CDR3 is TGTGCCAGCATTAGAACAGGGGAATACGAGCAGTACTTC.

V gene TRBV20-1 combines with J gene TRBJ2-7, with 11 bases aligning to TRBD2. There are 15 residues in the CDR3. Germline lookup yields CDR1 DFQATT and CDR2 SNEGSKA (reference sequence). With 3 bases clipped from V and 9 bases from J, the junction kept 13 bases outside the gene matches. CDR3 nucleotides: TGCAGTGCTAGCCCCGCGGCTAGCGGGGGGATTGTGCAGTACTTC. Translation gives CSASPAASGGIVQYF.

This clone was seen more than once but under ten times. Sequence at one end of the junction differs from germline and may be a read error. The chain is built from TRBV6-6 and TRBJ1-1, with a tentative D call TRBD1 (5 bases). This CDR3 region has 16 residues. Germline V lookup: CDR1 MNHNY, CDR2 SVGAGI (reference sequence). The CDR3 DNA reads as TGTGCCAGCATTTACGGGCCAACAGGAATGAACGCTGAAGCTTTCTTT. Its protein is CASIYGPTGMNAEAFF.

The rearrangement links TRBV18 to TRBJ2-7; D is unresolved. The germline CDR1 and CDR2 sequences are KGHSH and LQKENI. The ends were cut back, 2 bases at V and 0 bases at J, with 5 bases in the middle. There are 13 residues in the CDR3. Here the CDR3 reads CASSPSVSYEQYF. CDR3 coding DNA: TGTGCCAGCTCACCATCCGTCTCCTACGAGCAGTACTTC.

This clone was detected many times. The rearrangement joins TRBV12-3 or TRBV12-4 to TRBJ2-1, with a possible D match to TRBD2 (5 bases). This CDR3 is built from 15 residues. V lost 1 base and J 0 bases, leaving 7 bases between the germline ends. For the CDR3, the DNA is TGTGCCAGCAGTTTAGAGCGGTACTCCTACAATGAGCAGTTCTTC. Amino acids: CASSLERYSYNEQFF.

Turning to this clone: A much larger clonotype is one base distant, so this may be a read error. DNA for the CDR3: TGTGCCAGCTCACTTAGCGGGAACACCGGGAAGCTGTTTTTT. The encoded protein is CASSLSGNTGKLFF. The rearrangement joins TRBV18 to TRBJ2-2; 8 bases fit TRBD2. This CDR3 is built from 14 residues. The germline V gene encodes CDR1 KGHSH and CDR2 LQKENI. The full variable domain, in which reference TRBV18 and TRBJ2-2 provide the parts outside the CDR3, is NAGVMQNPRHLVRRRGQEARLRCSPMKGHSHVYWYRQLPEEGLKFMVYLQKENIIDESGMPKERFSAEFPKEGPSILRIQQVVRGDSAAYFCASSLSGNTGKLFFGEGSRLTVL.

This clone has a count of ten or more. The J gene is TRBJ2-1, the V gene TRBV28, with D perhaps matching TRBD2 (5 bases). From germline, CDR1 is MDHEN and CDR2 SYDVKM. Between the trimmed V and J ends, which lost 5 bases and 15 bases, there was a span of 20 bases. The CDR3 sequence is 13 residues long. The CDR3 loop is CASSPPGPRGGFF. CDR3 nucleotides: TGTGCCAGCAGTCCCCCCGGGCCCCGTGGAGGGTTCTTC. Using reference TRBV28 and TRBJ2-1 for the parts outside the CDR3, the full variable domain is DVKVTQSSRYLVKRTGEKVFLECVQDMDHENMFWYRQDPGLGLRLIYFSYDVKMKEKGDIPEGYSVSREKKERFSLILESASTNQTSMYLCASSPPGPRGGFFGPGTRLTVL.

The sample holds many counts of this clone. The chain has TRBV12-3 or TRBV12-4 and TRBJ1-5; 8 nucleotides align to TRBD1. This CDR3 has 14 amino acids. Trimming removed 6 bases from V and 3 bases from J; junction bases left unmatched: 4. The CDR3 sequence: CASSRQGNNQPQHF. The CDR3 DNA follows: TGTGCCAGCAGCCGACAGGGGAACAATCAGCCCCAGCATTTT.

The sample holds many counts of this clone. The genes are TRBV6-2 or TRBV6-3 and TRBJ2-3; D is possibly TRBD2 (6 bases). The germline V and J ends were trimmed by 2 bases and 8 bases, with 11 bases remaining between them. The germline V gene encodes CDR1 MNHEY and CDR2 SVGEGT. This CDR3 comprises 13 residues. The CDR3 loop reads CASSYPYGGTQYF. The CDR3 nucleotides are TGTGCCAGCAGTTACCCTTACGGGGGTACGCAGTATTTT.

This clone was counted ten times or more. The chain links TRBV5-1 to TRBJ2-1; 7 nucleotides match TRBD1. V trimming: 3 bases; J trimming: 3 bases; junction bases outside the gene matches: 15. The germline CDR1 and CDR2 sequences are SGHRS and YFSETQ. CDR3 size: 18 residues. In nucleotides, the CDR3 is TGCGCCAGCAGCTACGGGACAGTATCCCATCCGGGCTACAATGAGCAGTTCTTC. Translation gives CASSYGTVSHPGYNEQFF.

This clone was detected a few times. The V call is TRBV20-1, the J call TRBJ2-4; no firm D call. From germline, CDR1 is DFQATT and CDR2 SNEGSKA (reference sequence). V lost 5 bases and J lost 4, with 18 bases in between. This CDR3 is built from 15 residues. CDR3 loop: CSAPTFYRAKNIQYF. The CDR3 DNA sequence: TGCAGTGCTCCCACTTTTTATAGGGCTAAAAACATTCAGTACTTC.

The sample holds many counts of this clone. The rearrangement joins TRBV24-1 to TRBJ2-7; 7 nucleotides line up with TRBD1. Losses at the gene ends were 9 bases for V and 4 bases for J; bases not matched to a gene: 17. The germline V gene has CDR1 KGHDR and CDR2 SFDVKD. The CDR3 has 16 amino acids. The CDR3 coding sequence is TGTGCCACCTTGTCGAGAGAGGGGGCCGAAGATTACGAGCAGTACTTC. Amino acid sequence: CATLSREGAEDYEQYF.